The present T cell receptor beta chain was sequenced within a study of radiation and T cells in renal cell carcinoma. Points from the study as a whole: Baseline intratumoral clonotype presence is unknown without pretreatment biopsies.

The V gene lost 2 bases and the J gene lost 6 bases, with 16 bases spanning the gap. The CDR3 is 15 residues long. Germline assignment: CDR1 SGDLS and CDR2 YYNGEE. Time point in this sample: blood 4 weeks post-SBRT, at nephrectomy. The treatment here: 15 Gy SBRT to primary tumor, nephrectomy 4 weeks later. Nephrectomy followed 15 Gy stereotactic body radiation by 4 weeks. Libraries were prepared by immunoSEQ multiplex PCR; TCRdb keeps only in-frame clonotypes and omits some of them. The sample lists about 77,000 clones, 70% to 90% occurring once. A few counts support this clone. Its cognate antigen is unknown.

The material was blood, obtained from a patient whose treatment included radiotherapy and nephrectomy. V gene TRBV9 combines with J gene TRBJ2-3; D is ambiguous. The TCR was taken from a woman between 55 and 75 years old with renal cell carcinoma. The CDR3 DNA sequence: TGTGCCAGCAGCGTTCTTGGGCTCCTTGTGGATACGCAGTATTTT. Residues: CASSVLGLLVDTQYF.